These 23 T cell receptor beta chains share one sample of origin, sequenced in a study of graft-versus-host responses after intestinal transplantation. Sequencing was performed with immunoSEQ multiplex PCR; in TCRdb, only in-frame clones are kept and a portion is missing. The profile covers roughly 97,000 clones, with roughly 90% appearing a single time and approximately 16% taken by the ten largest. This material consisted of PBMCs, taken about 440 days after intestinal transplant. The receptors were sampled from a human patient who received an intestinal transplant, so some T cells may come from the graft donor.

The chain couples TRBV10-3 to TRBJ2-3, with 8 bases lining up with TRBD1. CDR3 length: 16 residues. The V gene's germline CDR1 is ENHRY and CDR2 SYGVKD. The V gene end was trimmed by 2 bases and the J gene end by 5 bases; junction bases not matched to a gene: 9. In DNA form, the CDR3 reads TGTGCCATCAGTGAGGGCAGGGGGCTTCGTGAAGATACGCAGTATTTT. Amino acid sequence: CAISEGRGLREDTQYF.

This CDR3 is CASSPRAGAPGETQYF. In nucleotides, the CDR3 is TGTGCCAGCAGCCCGAGAGCGGGGGCCCCAGGGGAGACCCAGTACTTC. The V gene is TRBV7-8, the J gene TRBJ2-5; 8 nucleotides line up with TRBD2. Germline V CDR1 and CDR2: SGHVS, FQNEAQ. The V and J ends lost 5 bases and 5 bases, in that order; junction bases with no gene match: 13. There are 16 residues in the CDR3.

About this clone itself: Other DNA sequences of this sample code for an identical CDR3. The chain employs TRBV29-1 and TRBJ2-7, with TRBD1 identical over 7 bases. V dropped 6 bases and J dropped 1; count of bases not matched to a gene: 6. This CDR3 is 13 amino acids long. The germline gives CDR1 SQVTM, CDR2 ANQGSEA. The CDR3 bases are TGCAGCGTCGTGGACAGGTCATCCTACGAGCAGTACTTC. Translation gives CSVVDRSSYEQYF.

CDR3 in amino acids: CASSSGRQETQYF. The CDR3 DNA sequence: TGTGCCAGCAGCTCCGGACGGCAAGAGACCCAGTACTTC. V is TRBV7-2 and J is TRBJ2-5; D is unclear. CDR3 length equals 13 residues. Germline values: CDR1 SGHTA, CDR2 FQGNSA. V gave up 4 bases and J gave up 2 bases, with 8 bases separating them.

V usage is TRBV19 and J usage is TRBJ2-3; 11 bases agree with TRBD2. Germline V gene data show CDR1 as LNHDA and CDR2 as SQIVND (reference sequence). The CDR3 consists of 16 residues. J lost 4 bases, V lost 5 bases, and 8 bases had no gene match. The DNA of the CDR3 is TGTGCCAGTAGTTCGTCTAGCGGGGGGTCCGCAGATACGCAGTATTTT. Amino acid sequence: CASSSSSGGSADTQYF.

The CDR3 protein is CAIGVDTQYF. DNA for the CDR3: TGTGCCATCGGGGTAGATACGCAGTATTTT. The chain recombines TRBV10-3 with TRBJ2-3; D is uncertain. The ends were cut back, 8 bases at V and 5 bases at J, with 5 bases in the middle. The CDR3 contains 10 residues. Germline V lookup: CDR1 ENHRY, CDR2 SYGVKD.

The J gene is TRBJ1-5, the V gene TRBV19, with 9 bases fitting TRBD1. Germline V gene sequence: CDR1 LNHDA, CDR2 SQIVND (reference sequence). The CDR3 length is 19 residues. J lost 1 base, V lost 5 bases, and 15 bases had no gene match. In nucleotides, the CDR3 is TGTGCCAGTAGTCCTCTTAGGACAGGGGCATTCTCGAGCAATCAGCCCCAGCATTTT. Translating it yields CASSPLRTGAFSSNQPQHF.

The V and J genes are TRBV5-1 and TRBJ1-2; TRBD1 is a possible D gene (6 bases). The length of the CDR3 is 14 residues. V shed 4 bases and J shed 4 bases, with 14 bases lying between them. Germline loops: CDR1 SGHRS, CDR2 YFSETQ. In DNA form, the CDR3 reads TGCGCCAGCAGCGAACAGGGCTTGGTCTATGGCTACACCTTC. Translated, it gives CASSEQGLVYGYTF.

CDR3 region: CASSSEVGTEAFF. The CDR3 nucleotides read TGTGCCAGCAGTAGCGAGGTGGGCACTGAAGCTTTCTTT. The genes are TRBV6-4 and TRBJ1-1; the D is unclear. Germline V gives CDR1 MRHNA, CDR2 SNTAGT. The CDR3 sequence is 13 residues long. The ends were cut back, 5 bases at V and 4 bases at J, with 11 bases in the middle.

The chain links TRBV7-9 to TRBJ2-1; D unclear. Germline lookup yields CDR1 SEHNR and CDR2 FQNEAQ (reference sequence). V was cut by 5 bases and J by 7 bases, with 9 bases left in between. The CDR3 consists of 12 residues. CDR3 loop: CASSLQSNEQFF. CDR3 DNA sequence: TGTGCCAGCAGCCTTCAAAGTAATGAGCAGTTCTTC.

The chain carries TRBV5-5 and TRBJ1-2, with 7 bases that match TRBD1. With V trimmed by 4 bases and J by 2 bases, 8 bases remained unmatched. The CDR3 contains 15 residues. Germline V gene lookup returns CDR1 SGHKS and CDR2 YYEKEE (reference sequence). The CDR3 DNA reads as TGTGCCAGCAGCCTAGGTGGAGGGGGCAACTATGGCTACACCTTC. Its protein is CASSLGGGGNYGYTF.

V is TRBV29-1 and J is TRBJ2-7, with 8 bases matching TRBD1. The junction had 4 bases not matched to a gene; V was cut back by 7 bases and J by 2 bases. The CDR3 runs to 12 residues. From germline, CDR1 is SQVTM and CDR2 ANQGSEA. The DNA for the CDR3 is TGCAGCGGCGGACAGGGAACCTACGAGCAGTACTTC. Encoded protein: CSGGQGTYEQYF.

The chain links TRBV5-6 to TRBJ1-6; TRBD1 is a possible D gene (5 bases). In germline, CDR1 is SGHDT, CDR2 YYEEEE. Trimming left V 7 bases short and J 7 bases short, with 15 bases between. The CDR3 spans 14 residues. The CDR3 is CASGPGERNSPLHF. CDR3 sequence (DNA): TGTGCCAGCGGCCCGGGGGAACGAAATTCACCCCTCCACTTT. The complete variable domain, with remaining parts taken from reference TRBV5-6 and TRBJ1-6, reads DAGVTQSPTHLIKTRGQQVTLRCSPKSGHDTVSWYQQALGQGPQFIFQYYEEEERQRGNFPDRFSGHQFPNYSSELNVNALLLGDSALYLCASGPGERNSPLHFGNGTRLTVT.

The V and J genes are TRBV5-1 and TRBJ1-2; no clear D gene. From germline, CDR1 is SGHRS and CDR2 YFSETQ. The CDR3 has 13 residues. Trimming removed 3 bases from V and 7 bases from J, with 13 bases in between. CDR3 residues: CASSSGSPGGYTF. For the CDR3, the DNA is TGCGCCAGCAGCTCGGGGTCCCCGGGTGGCTACACCTTC.

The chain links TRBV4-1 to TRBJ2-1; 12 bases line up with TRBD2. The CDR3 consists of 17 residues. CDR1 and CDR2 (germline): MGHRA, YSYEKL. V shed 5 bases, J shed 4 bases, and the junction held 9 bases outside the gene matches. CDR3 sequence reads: CASSKRTSGERYNEQFF. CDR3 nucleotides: TGCGCCAGCAGCAAACGGACTAGCGGGGAACGATACAATGAGCAGTTCTTC.

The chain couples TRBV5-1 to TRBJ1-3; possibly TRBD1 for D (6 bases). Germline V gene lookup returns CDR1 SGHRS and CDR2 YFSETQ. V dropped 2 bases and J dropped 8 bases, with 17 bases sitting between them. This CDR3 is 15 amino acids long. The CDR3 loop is CASSLGSGASDTIYF. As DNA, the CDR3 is TGCGCCAGCAGCTTAGGGTCGGGGGCGTCGGACACCATATATTTT.

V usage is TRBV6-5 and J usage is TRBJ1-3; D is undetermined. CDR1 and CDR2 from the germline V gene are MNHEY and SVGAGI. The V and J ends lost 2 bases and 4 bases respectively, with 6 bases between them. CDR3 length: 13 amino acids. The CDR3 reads CASSYRLGNTIYF. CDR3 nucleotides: TGTGCCAGCAGTTACCGGTTAGGAAACACCATATATTTT.

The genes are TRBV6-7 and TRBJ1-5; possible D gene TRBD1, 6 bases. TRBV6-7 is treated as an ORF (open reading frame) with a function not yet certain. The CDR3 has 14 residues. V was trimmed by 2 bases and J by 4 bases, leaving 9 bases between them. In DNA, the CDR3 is TGTGCCAGCAGTTACGGGGACACTAATCAGCCCCAGCATTTT. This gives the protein CASSYGDTNQPQHF.

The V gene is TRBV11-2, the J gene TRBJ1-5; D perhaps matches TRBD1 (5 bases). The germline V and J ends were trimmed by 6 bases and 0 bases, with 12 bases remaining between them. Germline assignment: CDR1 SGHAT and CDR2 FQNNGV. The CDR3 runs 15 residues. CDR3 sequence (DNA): TGTGCCAGCAGTCAGGGAGCAGCTAGCAATCAGCCCCAGCATTTT. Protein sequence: CASSQGAASNQPQHF.

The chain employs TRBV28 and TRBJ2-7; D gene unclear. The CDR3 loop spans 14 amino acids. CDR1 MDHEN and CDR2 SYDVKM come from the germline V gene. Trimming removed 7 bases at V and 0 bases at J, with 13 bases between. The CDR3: CASTGERSSYEQYF. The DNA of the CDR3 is TGTGCCAGCACCGGCGAGAGGAGCTCCTACGAGCAGTACTTC.

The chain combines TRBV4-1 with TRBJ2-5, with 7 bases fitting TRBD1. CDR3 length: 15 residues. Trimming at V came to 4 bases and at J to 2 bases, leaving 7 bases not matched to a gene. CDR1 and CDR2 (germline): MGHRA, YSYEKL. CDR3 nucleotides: TGCGCCAGCAGCCGGCGACAGGGTCTTCAAGAGACCCAGTACTTC. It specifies CASSRRQGLQETQYF.

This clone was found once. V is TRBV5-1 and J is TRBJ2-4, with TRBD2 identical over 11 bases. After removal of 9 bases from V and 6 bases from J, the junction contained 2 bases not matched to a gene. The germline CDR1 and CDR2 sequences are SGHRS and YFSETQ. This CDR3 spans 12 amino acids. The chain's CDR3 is CATGTSGNIQYF. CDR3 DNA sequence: TGCGCCACCGGGACTAGCGGAAACATTCAGTACTTC.

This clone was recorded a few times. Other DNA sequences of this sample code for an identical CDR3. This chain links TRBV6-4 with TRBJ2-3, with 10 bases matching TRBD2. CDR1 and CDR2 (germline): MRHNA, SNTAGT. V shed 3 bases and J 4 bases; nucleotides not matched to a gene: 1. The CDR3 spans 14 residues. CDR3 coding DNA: TGTGCCAGCAGTGATCTAGCGGGGGCAGATACGCAGTATTTT. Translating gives CASSDLAGADTQYF.